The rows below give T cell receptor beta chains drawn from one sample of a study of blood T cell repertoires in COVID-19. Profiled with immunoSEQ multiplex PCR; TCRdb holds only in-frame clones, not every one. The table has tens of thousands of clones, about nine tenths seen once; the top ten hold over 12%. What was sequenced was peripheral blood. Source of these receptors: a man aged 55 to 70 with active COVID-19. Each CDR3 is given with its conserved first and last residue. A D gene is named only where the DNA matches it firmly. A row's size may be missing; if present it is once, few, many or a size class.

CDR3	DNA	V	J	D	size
CASRAGDPGELFF	TGTGCCAGCAGAGCAGGGGATCCCGGGGAGCTGTTTTTT	TRBV6-4	TRBJ2-2	-	-
CASSSPRGAASTQYF	TGTGCCAGCAGCTCCCCCCGAGGCGCGGCATCGACCCAGTACTTC	TRBV7-8	TRBJ2-5	-	-
CASSNRDSPINEQFF	TGTGCCAGCAGCAACCGGGACTCCCCTATCAATGAGCAGTTCTTC	TRBV13	TRBJ2-1	-	-
CASSLPVTGGPQHF	TGTGCCAGCAGCTTACCAGTAACAGGGGGGCCCCAGCATTTT	TRBV7-2	TRBJ1-5	TRBD1	-
CSVSSGHEQYF	TGCAGTGTTTCATCTGGCCACGAGCAGTACTTC	TRBV20-1	TRBJ2-7	-	-
CASSQDTTNTGELFF	TGCGCCAGCAGCCAAGACACTACGAACACCGGGGAGCTGTTTTTT	TRBV4-3	TRBJ2-2	-	-
CASSPREGEQFF	TGTGCCAGCAGCCCGCGGGAGGGGGAGCAGTTCTTC	TRBV7-8	TRBJ2-1	TRBD2	-
CASSLQGRASDEQFF	TGTGCCAGCAGCTTGCAGGGTCGCGCTTCGGATGAGCAGTTCTTC	TRBV5-8	TRBJ2-1	-	-
CASSSSLRGPQYF	TGTGCCAGCAGTTCGTCCCTTAGAGGGCCGCAGTATTTT	TRBV6-5	TRBJ2-3	-	-
CATSRSAGSEKLFF	TGTGCCACTTCCAGGTCGGCCGGGAGTGAAAAACTGTTTTTT	TRBV4-2	TRBJ1-4	-	-
CASSATLREVGYTF	TGTGCCAGCAGTGCCACCCTCCGAGAGGTTGGCTACACCTTC	TRBV28	TRBJ1-2	-	few
CASSYDRGRAEKLFF	TGTGCCAGCAGTTACGACAGGGGGCGCGCGGAAAAACTGTTTTTT	TRBV6-5	TRBJ1-4	TRBD1	-
CASSRAGSLRGYTF	TGTGCCAGCAGCCGAGCAGGGTCCCTACGGGGCTACACCTTC	TRBV5-4	TRBJ1-2	-	-
CASRHPNTGELFF	TGTGCCAGCAGACACCCGAACACCGGGGAGCTGTTTTTT	TRBV7-9	TRBJ2-2	-	few
CASSQSGADAGANVLTF	TGTGCCAGCTCACAAAGCGGGGCAGACGCCGGGGCCAACGTCCTGACTTTC	TRBV18	TRBJ2-6	TRBD2	-
CSASLASGTDTQYF	TGCAGTGCTAGTCTGGCTAGCGGCACAGATACGCAGTATTTT	TRBV20-1	TRBJ2-3	-	-
CASSLTGPSNYGYTF	TGTGCCAGCAGCTTAACAGGACCATCTAACTATGGCTACACCTTC	TRBV7-9	TRBJ1-2	-	-
CASSPGQGSSGANVLTF	TGTGCCAGCAGCCCGGGACAGGGGTCCTCTGGGGCCAACGTCCTGACTTTC	TRBV7-3	TRBJ2-6	TRBD1	-
CSVAGGETQYF	TGCAGCGTTGCAGGGGGTGAGACCCAGTACTTC	TRBV29-1	TRBJ2-5	TRBD1	-
CASRLAINTGELFF	TGTGCCAGTCGCTTGGCAATTAACACCGGGGAGCTGTTTTTT	TRBV27	TRBJ2-2	-	-
CASSLAASGSSYEQYF	TGTGCCAGCAGCTTAGCGGCTAGCGGGAGCTCCTACGAGCAGTACTTC	TRBV7-2	TRBJ2-7	TRBD2	-
CASSLAAQGYNEQFF	TGTGCCAGCAGCTTAGCGGCGCAGGGGTACAATGAGCAGTTCTTC	TRBV7-9	TRBJ2-1	-	-
CASSKGQGYSGANVLTF	TGCGCCAGCAGCAAGGGACAGGGTTACTCTGGGGCCAACGTCCTGACTTTC	TRBV5-1	TRBJ2-6	TRBD1	once
CASSSLTSGGGYTGELFF	TGTGCCAGCAGTTCCCTGACTAGCGGGGGGGGTTACACCGGGGAGCTGTTTTTT	TRBV28	TRBJ2-2	TRBD2	-
CASSPPASGRTDTQYF	TGTGCCAGCTCACCACCGGCTAGCGGGAGGACAGATACGCAGTATTTT	TRBV18	TRBJ2-3	TRBD2	-
CASSATVGQFF	TGTGCCAGCAGTGCAACAGTCGGGCAGTTCTTC	TRBV2	TRBJ2-1	-	-
CASSYSTGIETQYF	TGTGCCAGCAGTTACTCGACAGGGATAGAGACCCAGTACTTC	TRBV6-5	TRBJ2-5	TRBD1	-
CASSWERGVTDTQYF	TGTGCCAGCAGCTGGGAGCGGGGGGTCACAGATACGCAGTATTTT	TRBV5-4	TRBJ2-3	TRBD2	-
CASRDRLSYEQYF	TGTGCCAGCAGGGACAGGTTGAGTTACGAGCAGTACTTC	TRBV7-9	TRBJ2-7	TRBD1	-
CASSVVQRDGYTF	TGTGCCAGCAGTGTTGTACAGAGGGATGGCTACACCTTC	TRBV2	TRBJ1-2	-	few
CSVAPSGTGNEQYF	TGCAGCGTTGCCCCGTCCGGGACAGGGAACGAGCAGTACTTC	TRBV29-1	TRBJ2-7	TRBD1	-
CSALASYEQYF	TGCAGTGCTCTAGCCTCCTACGAGCAGTACTTC	TRBV20-1	TRBJ2-7	-	-
CASSPRFRTEAFF	TGTGCCAGCAGTCCGCGATTTCGCACTGAAGCTTTCTTT	TRBV6-6	TRBJ1-1	-	-
CASTPGVSEQYF	TGTGCCAGCACTCCCGGGGTATCCGAGCAGTACTTC	TRBV6-5	TRBJ2-7	-	-
CAWSVAGTELFF	TGTGCCTGGAGTGTTGCCGGGACAGAGCTGTTTTTT	TRBV30	TRBJ2-2	-	-
CASRRHLAPEQFF	TGTGCCAGTAGGCGACACCTAGCGCCGGAGCAGTTCTTC	TRBV19	TRBJ2-1	-	-